The T cell receptor beta chain described here comes from a study of T cells in Graves' hyperthyroidism and ophthalmopathy. The overall study: Peripheral blood collection took place at initial diagnosis, before any treatment.

This clonotype came up many times. Its specificity is unknown. Study-wide results and limits: Clonotypes that were expanded in thyroid above 0.001 mostly appeared in blood too. With a median lead of roughly 6.8 months before onset, the model predicted ophthalmopathy.

Any patient presenting with uncontrolled infection, other autoimmune disease, pregnancy or lactation was left out. Amplification targeted TCR beta CDR3 regions from RNA transcripts. The study used the HTBI primer set for a first-round RT-PCR of the TCR CDR3. TCRdb itself ran the multiplex PCR reads through MiXCR, one entry per CDR3 protein. The sample gives around 600,000 distinct CDR3 sequences, approximately 15% of which show up once; approximately 12% is in the top ten. V lost 3 bases, J lost 4 bases, and 9 bases lay in between. Germline CDR1 reads SEHNR; CDR2 reads FQNEAQ (reference sequence). CDR3 length equals 13 residues.

This receptor was obtained from a woman between 45 and 65 years old with Graves' ophthalmopathy. The J gene is TRBJ1-1, the V gene TRBV7-9; D is unclear. Sequencing was carried out using blood. The CDR3 sequence is CASSLRVGTEAFF. The CDR3 DNA sequence: TGTGCCAGCAGCTTGAGAGTTGGCACTGAAGCTTTCTTT. The variable domain in full, completed from reference TRBV7-9 and TRBJ1-1, reads DTGVSQNPRHKITKRGQNVTFRCDPISEHNRLYWYRQTLGQGPEFLTYFQNEAQLEKSRLLSDRFSAERPKGSFSTLEIQRTEQGDSAMYLCASSLRVGTEAFFGQGTRLTVV.